This T cell receptor (beta chain) was identified in a study of cytomegalovirus exposure and HLA in healthy donors. This clone was detected only a few times. The CDR3 runs to 14 residues. Germline CDR1 reads SGHDT; CDR2 reads YYEEEE. V lost 3 bases to trimming and J lost 6 bases; unmatched junction nucleotides: 2. Use of 60 Vbeta and 13 Jbeta primers characterized the PCR. Libraries were prepared by immunoSEQ multiplex PCR; TCRdb keeps only in-frame clonotypes and omits some of them. There are around 140,000 clones in the sample; approximately 9% occur only once, and about 6.7% lies in the top ten. Sample: PBMCs. This receptor was identified in a woman aged 35 to 49 in good health and CMV-seropositive. This chain joins TRBV5-6 and TRBJ2-5; TRBD2 aligns across 13 bases. DNA of the CDR3: TGTGCCAGCAGCTGGGGACTAGCGGGGAAGACCCAGTACTTC. This gives the protein CASSWGLAGKTQYF.